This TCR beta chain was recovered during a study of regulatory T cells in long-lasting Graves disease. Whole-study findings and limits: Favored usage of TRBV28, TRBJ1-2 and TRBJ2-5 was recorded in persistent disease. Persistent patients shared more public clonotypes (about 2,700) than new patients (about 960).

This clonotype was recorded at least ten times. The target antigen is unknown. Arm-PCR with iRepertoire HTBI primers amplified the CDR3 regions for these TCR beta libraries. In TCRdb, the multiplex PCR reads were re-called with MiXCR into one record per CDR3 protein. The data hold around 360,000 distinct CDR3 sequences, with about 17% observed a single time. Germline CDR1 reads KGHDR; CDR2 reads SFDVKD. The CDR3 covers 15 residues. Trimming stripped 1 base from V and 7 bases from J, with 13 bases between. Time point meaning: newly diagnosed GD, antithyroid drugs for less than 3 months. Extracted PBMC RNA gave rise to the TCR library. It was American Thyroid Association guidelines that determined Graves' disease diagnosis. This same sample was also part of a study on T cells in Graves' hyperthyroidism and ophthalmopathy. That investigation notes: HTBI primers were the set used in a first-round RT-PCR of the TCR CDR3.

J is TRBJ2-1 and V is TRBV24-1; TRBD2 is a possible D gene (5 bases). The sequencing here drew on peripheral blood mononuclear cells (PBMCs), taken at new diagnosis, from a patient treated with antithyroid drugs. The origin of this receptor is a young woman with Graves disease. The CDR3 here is CATSDFAAVENEQFF. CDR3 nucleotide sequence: TGTGCCACCAGTGATTTCGCAGCGGTCGAAAATGAGCAGTTCTTC.